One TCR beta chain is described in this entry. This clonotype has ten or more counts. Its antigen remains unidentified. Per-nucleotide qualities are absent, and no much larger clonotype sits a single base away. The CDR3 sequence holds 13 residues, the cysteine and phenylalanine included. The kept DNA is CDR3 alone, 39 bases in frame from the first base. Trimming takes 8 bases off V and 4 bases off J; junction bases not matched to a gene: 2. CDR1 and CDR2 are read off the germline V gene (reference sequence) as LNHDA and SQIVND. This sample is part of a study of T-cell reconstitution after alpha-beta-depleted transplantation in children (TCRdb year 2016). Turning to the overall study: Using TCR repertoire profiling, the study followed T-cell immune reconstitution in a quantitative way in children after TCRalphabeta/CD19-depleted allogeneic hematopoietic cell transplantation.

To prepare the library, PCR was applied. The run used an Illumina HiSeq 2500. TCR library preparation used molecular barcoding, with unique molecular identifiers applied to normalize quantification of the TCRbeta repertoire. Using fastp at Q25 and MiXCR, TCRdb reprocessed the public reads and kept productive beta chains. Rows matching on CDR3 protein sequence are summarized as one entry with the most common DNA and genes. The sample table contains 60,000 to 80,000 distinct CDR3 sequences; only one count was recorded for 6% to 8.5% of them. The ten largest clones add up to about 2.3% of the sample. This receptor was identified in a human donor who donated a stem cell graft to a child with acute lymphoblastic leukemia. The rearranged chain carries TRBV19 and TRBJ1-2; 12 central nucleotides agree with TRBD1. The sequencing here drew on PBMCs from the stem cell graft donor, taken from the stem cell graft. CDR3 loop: CASGGQGAYGYTF. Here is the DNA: TGTGCCAGTGGGGGACAGGGGGCCTATGGCTACACCTTC.